This TCR beta chain was profiled in a study of T cells in women clearing cervical HPV infection. Study-level background: Blood came at first lesion visit for cases, post-clearance for controls.

Study results and caveats: Richness differences could reflect unmeasured T-cell content per sample.

Clones were sequenced by immunoSEQ multiplex PCR, and TCRdb holds only the in-frame ones, with some missing. The sample has about 25,000 clones, and its top ten clones hold roughly 4%. The CDR3 contains 13 residues. Germline CDR1 is SNHLY and CDR2 is FYNNEI. The V gene end was trimmed by 6 bases and the J gene end by 7 bases; junction bases not matched to a gene: 8. Details on this clone: As yet, its antigen is unknown. The read terminates 3 residues ahead of where the CDR3 ends, so the germline J gene completes it. This sample includes further DNA sequences coding for the same CDR3.

The chain combines TRBV2 with TRBJ1-2; 7 bases are shared with TRBD1. The sample comprised blood buffy coat. This clonotype originated in a woman aged 18-69 years with a cervical HPV16 infection that either progressed to CIN3+ or cleared (not recorded which). The CDR3 loop is CASRPQGEIGYTF. The sequenced CDR3 bases are TGTGCCAGCAGGCCCCAGGGGGAAATTGGC.